This TCR beta chain was recorded in a study of blood T cell repertoires in COVID-19. The data were produced by immunoSEQ multiplex PCR, yet TCRdb's version contains in-frame clones alone and is incomplete. The data show about 75,000 clones, approximately 90% seen once. The CDR3 contains 16 residues. CDR1 is LGHDT, CDR2 YNNKEL, per germline (reference sequence). Losses at the gene ends were 0 bases for V and 4 bases for J; bases not matched to a gene: 8. Sequencing was performed on peripheral blood. V is TRBV3-1 (or the pseudogene TRBV3-2) and J is TRBJ1-2; TRBD1 matches 7 bases. The sequence derives from a human donor in a cohort sampled during active COVID-19. The CDR3 nucleotides read TGTGCCAGCAGCCAAGATCCCAGGGGGTCTATCTATGGCTACACCTTC. Amino acid sequence: CASSQDPRGSIYGYTF.